The 4 T cell receptor beta chains listed next were all sequenced from one sample in a study of cytomegalovirus exposure and HLA in healthy donors. The PCR contained 60 Vbeta and 13 Jbeta primers. The protocol was immunoSEQ multiplex PCR, while the TCRdb copy is restricted to in-frame clones and leaves out a portion. The table has 150,000 to 200,000 clones, 81% seen once; the top ten hold 4.9%. Sequenced input: PBMCs. Receptor source: a woman under 30 in good health and CMV-seropositive.

As for this clone: At one boundary the junction diverges from the germline segment, which might be a read error. The chain joins TRBV7-7 to TRBJ2-7, with unresolved D. The CDR3 covers 14 residues. Germline V gene lookup returns CDR1 SSHAT and CDR2 FNYEAQ (reference sequence). The CDR3 nucleotides read TGTGCTAGCAGCTTAGCCTTTCCACCGGGCGAGCAGTACTTC. Its protein product is CASSLAFPPGEQYF.

J is TRBJ1-1 and V is TRBV29-1; tentatively, D is TRBD1 (5 bases). CDR1 is SQVTM and CDR2 is ANQGSEA in the germline V gene. Trimming removed 5 bases from V and 0 bases from J, with 10 bases in between. The CDR3 has 13 amino acids. The CDR3: CSVRGVVNTEAFF. For the CDR3, the DNA is TGCAGCGTTAGGGGTGTAGTGAACACTGAAGCTTTCTTT.

This clone was counted only a few times. V and J are TRBV19 and TRBJ2-7; 9 bases fit TRBD2. The CDR3 runs 14 residues. V lost 4 bases, J lost 1 base, and 2 bases stayed unmatched. The germline CDR1 and CDR2 sequences are LNHDA and SQIVND (reference sequence). The CDR3, as DNA: TGTGCCAGTAGTAGCAGCGGGGGGTCCTACGAGCAGTACTTC. Protein sequence: CASSSSGGSYEQYF. The full variable domain, in which reference TRBV19 and TRBJ2-7 provide the parts outside the CDR3, is DGGITQSPKYLFRKEGQNVTLSCEQNLNHDAMYWYRQDPGQGLRLIYYSQIVNDFQKGDIAEGYSVSREKKESFPLTVTSAQKNPTAFYLCASSSSGGSYEQYFGPGTRLTVT.

The genes are TRBV19 and TRBJ1-2, with 10 positions matching TRBD1. The length of the CDR3 is 14 residues. The trim removed 3 bases at V and 3 bases at J, leaving 1 base unmatched. From germline, CDR1 is LNHDA and CDR2 SQIVND (reference sequence). The CDR3 region has the DNA TGTGCCAGTAGTATCGGACAGGGGGACTATGGCTACACCTTC. Protein sequence: CASSIGQGDYGYTF.